Shown below are 23 T cell receptor beta chains from a single sample sequenced in a study of Tregs in tolerant kidney transplant recipients. The method was immunoSEQ multiplex PCR; TCRdb's version includes in-frame clones alone and lacks a portion of them. Altogether about 15,000 clones are present, roughly nine tenths being singletons, with the ten largest covering approximately 12%. The specimen was CD8+ T cells from blood. The receptors were gathered from a human donor in good health.

This clone was found once. This chain uses TRBV9 with TRBJ2-7; either TRBD1 or TRBD2 may fit D (6 bases each). CDR1 SGDLS and CDR2 YYNGEE come from the germline V gene. The CDR3 covers 14 residues. V gave up 3 bases and J gave up 3 bases, with 13 bases separating them. DNA for the CDR3: TGTGCCAGCAGCGCGGGGGCAGGGGACTACGAGCAGTACTTC. It yields the protein CASSAGAGDYEQYF.

The V gene is TRBV2, the J gene TRBJ2-7; D possibly uses TRBD1 or TRBD2 (6 bases each). V was trimmed by 6 bases and J by 0 bases, leaving 12 bases between them. Germline CDR1 reads SNHLY; CDR2 reads FYNNEI. The length of the CDR3 is 14 residues. In DNA form, the CDR3 reads TGTGCCAGCAGAGGGGGGAGGTCCTCCTACGAGCAGTACTTC. It yields the protein CASRGGRSSYEQYF. Based on the CDR3 plus reference TRBV2 and TRBJ2-7, the full variable domain is EPEVTQTPSHQVTQMGQEVILRCVPISNHLYFYWYRQILGQKVEFLVSFYNNEISEKSEIFDDQFSVERPDGSNFTLKIRSTKLEDSAMYFCASRGGRSSYEQYFGPGTRLTVT.

The CDR3 sequence: CASRRGGNTEAFF. Here the CDR3 DNA reads TGTGCCAGCAGACGGGGAGGTAACACTGAAGCTTTCTTT. The chain is built from TRBV6-5 and TRBJ1-1, with unresolved D. Germline CDR1 reads MNHEY; CDR2 reads SVGAGI. This CDR3 has 13 amino acids. Trimming took 6 bases from V and 2 from J, leaving 10 bases between them.

CDR3 in amino acids: CASSQFPPRGGQTGELFF. The CDR3 DNA reads TGTGCCAGCAGCCAATTTCCTCCTCGCGGGGGCCAAACCGGGGAGCTGTTTTTT. The chain uses TRBV14 and TRBJ2-2; the D gene is possibly TRBD2 (7 bases). CDR1 and CDR2 from the germline V gene are SGHDN and FVKESK. Trimming stripped 2 bases from V and 5 bases from J, with 21 bases between. The CDR3 is 18 residues long.

This clone appeared once. An end of the junction does not agree with germline; a read error may underlie this. The chain joins TRBV23-1 to TRBJ2-7, with D hard to call. TRBV23-1 is an open reading frame whose function is uncertain. CDR3 length: 10 amino acids. Here the CDR3 reads CATPYKGRHF. The CDR3 nucleotides read TGCGCCACACCATACAAGGGCCGGCACTTC.

J is TRBJ2-2 and V is TRBV11-2; D gene ambiguous. The CDR3 sequence is 13 residues long. Germline-derived CDR1 and CDR2 are SGHAT and FQNNGV. V lost 0 bases, J lost 6 bases, and 5 bases lay in between. CDR3 loop: CASSLDKAGELFF. The CDR3, as DNA: TGTGCCAGCAGCTTAGATAAGGCCGGGGAGCTGTTTTTT.

The chain uses TRBV13 and TRBJ2-1; TRBD2 matches at 9 bases. Unmatched junction bases numbered 6, after V lost 5 bases and J lost 4 bases. Germline lookup yields CDR1 PRHDT and CDR2 FYEKMQ (reference sequence). This CDR3 has 15 amino acids. CDR3 sequence: CASSRLAEVYNEQFF. The CDR3 DNA follows: TGTGCCAGCAGCAGACTAGCGGAGGTTTACAATGAGCAGTTCTTC.

The chain uses TRBV5-5 and TRBJ1-3; possible D gene TRBD1, 5 bases. The V end was cut by 4 bases, the J end by 4 bases, with 15 bases between. CDR3 length: 15 amino acids. Germline CDR1 reads SGHKS; CDR2 reads YYEKEE (reference sequence). CDR3 residues: CASSEYRGIGNTIYF. In DNA, the CDR3 is TGTGCCAGCAGCGAGTATAGGGGAATCGGAAACACCATATATTTT.

The genes are TRBV27 and TRBJ1-2; D is uncertain. This CDR3 has 13 residues. The germline V and J ends were trimmed by 1 base and 8 bases, with 11 bases remaining between them. In germline, CDR1 is MNHEY, CDR2 SMNVEV (reference sequence). DNA of the CDR3: TGTGCCAGCAGTTTATTAGGCCCCCCCGGCTACACCTTC. It is translated as CASSLLGPPGYTF.

This clone has a single count. The chain combines TRBV13 with TRBJ1-2; 8 nucleotides line up with TRBD1. Germline lookup yields CDR1 PRHDT and CDR2 FYEKMQ (reference sequence). The CDR3 loop spans 13 amino acids. Trimming at V came to 5 bases and at J to 4 bases, leaving 3 bases not matched to a gene. DNA of the CDR3: TGTGCCAGCAGCCCAGGGGGCATCTATGGCTACACCTTC. It is translated as CASSPGGIYGYTF.

This chain connects TRBV2 to TRBJ2-7, with D tentatively TRBD1 (5 bases). Trimming took 2 bases from V and 4 from J, leaving 18 bases between them. Germline CDR1 is SNHLY and CDR2 is FYNNEI. The CDR3 consists of 16 residues. The CDR3 coding sequence is TGTGCCAGCAGTGAACCGGGCGCCCAGGGCCGATACGAGCAGTACTTC. This sequence encodes CASSEPGAQGRYEQYF.

The V and J genes are TRBV27 and TRBJ2-7; 8 bases align to TRBD1. V shed 6 bases, J shed 2 bases, and the junction held 6 bases outside the gene matches. In germline, CDR1 is MNHEY, CDR2 SMNVEV (reference sequence). The CDR3 covers 14 residues. CDR3 sequence: CASSSGQGAYEQYF. The DNA of the CDR3 is TGTGCCAGCAGCTCCGGACAGGGAGCCTACGAGCAGTACTTC.

J is TRBJ2-1 and V is TRBV13; D ambiguous. Germline lookup yields CDR1 PRHDT and CDR2 FYEKMQ (reference sequence). CDR3 length: 15 residues. V lost 4 bases and J 0 bases, leaving 10 bases between the germline ends. The CDR3 protein is CASSSSRSSYNEQFF. The CDR3 bases are TGTGCCAGCAGCTCCTCTAGGAGCTCCTACAATGAGCAGTTCTTC.

This clone was counted between two and nine times. The rearrangement joins TRBV11-1 to TRBJ1-2; D possibly corresponds to TRBD1 (6 bases). Germline CDR1 and CDR2: SGHAT and FQDESV (reference sequence). CDR3 length: 11 residues. Trimming left V 5 bases short and J 5 bases short, with 6 bases between. CDR3 in amino acids: CASSTGYGYTF. CDR3 sequence (DNA): TGTGCCAGCAGCACAGGGTATGGCTACACCTTC.

The rearrangement uses TRBV4-3 and TRBJ2-7, with a weak D call TRBD1 (6 bases). CDR1 and CDR2 from the germline V gene are LGHNA and YSLEER. V was cut by 2 bases and J by 2 bases, with 10 bases left in between. This CDR3 region has 14 residues. CDR3 bases: TGCGCCAGCAGCCAATCCAGGGGACCCTACGAGCAGTACTTC. It codes for CASSQSRGPYEQYF.

The chain combines TRBV7-2 with TRBJ2-3; 12 nucleotides agree with TRBD2. Germline CDR1 reads SGHTA; CDR2 reads FQGNSA. This CDR3 is built from 16 residues. With 4 bases clipped from V and 5 bases from J, the junction kept 7 bases outside the gene matches. CDR3 bases: TGTGCCAGCAGCTCCCTAGCGGGAGGGCCGGGAGATACGCAGTATTTT. Its protein product is CASSSLAGGPGDTQYF.

The chain's CDR3 is CASSPVAFNQPQHF. The CDR3 DNA reads as TGTGCCAGCAGCCCCGTGGCCTTCAATCAGCCCCAGCATTTT. This rearrangement joins TRBV6-5 to TRBJ1-5; D gene uncertain. CDR3 length: 14 residues. Trimming took off 6 bases at V and 3 bases at J, with 12 bases between the two ends. Germline V gives CDR1 MNHEY, CDR2 SVGAGI.

The chain has TRBV14 and TRBJ2-1; no clear D. CDR1 is SGHDN, CDR2 FVKESK, per germline. V lost 0 bases and J lost 8, with 14 bases in between. This CDR3 is built from 15 residues. The CDR3 loop is CASSQDLWDRDEQFF. DNA for the CDR3: TGTGCCAGCAGCCAAGATCTCTGGGATAGGGATGAGCAGTTCTTC.

The rearrangement links TRBV18 to TRBJ2-1, with 13 bases fitting TRBD2. J gave up 10 bases and V 1 base, and 10 bases lay outside the gene matches. Germline assignment: CDR1 KGHSH and CDR2 LQKENI. The CDR3 spans 17 residues. Here the CDR3 reads CASSPLGTSGTMVEQFF. The CDR3 DNA reads as TGTGCCAGCTCACCACTCGGGACTAGCGGGACTATGGTGGAGCAGTTCTTC.

The chain is built from TRBV4-1 and TRBJ2-7, with TRBD1 identical over 7 bases. Germline trimming cut 1 base from V and 0 bases from J; bases unmatched to any gene: 3. The CDR3 contains 15 residues. CDR1 is MGHRA and CDR2 is YSYEKL in the germline V gene. This CDR3 reads CASSQGQGYSYEQYF. CDR3 DNA sequence: TGCGCCAGCAGCCAAGGACAGGGATACTCCTACGAGCAGTACTTC.

The V gene is TRBV2, the J gene TRBJ1-5; D uncertain. Germline V gene data show CDR1 as SNHLY and CDR2 as FYNNEI. CDR3 size: 14 residues. Trimming took off 4 bases at V and 0 bases at J, with 7 bases between the two ends. CDR3: CASSAKDSNQPQHF. CDR3 DNA sequence: TGTGCCAGCAGTGCGAAGGATAGCAATCAGCCCCAGCATTTT.

The CDR3 sequence: CASSLEWTGESYGYTF. DNA of the CDR3: TGTGCCAGCAGCTTGGAATGGACAGGGGAGTCCTATGGCTACACCTTC. The V call is TRBV5-6, the J call TRBJ1-2; 9 nucleotides align to TRBD1. This CDR3 has 16 amino acids. V trimming: 0 bases; J trimming: 4 bases; junction bases outside the gene matches: 7. Germline V lookup: CDR1 SGHDT, CDR2 YYEEEE.

As to this clone: It is likely a read error, because the conserved phenylalanine at the end of the CDR3 is missing. The chain joins TRBV7-2 to TRBJ1-6; weak D call: TRBD1 (6 bases). V lost 7 bases and J lost 7, with 17 bases in between. Looked up from germline, CDR1 is SGHTA and CDR2 is FQGNSA. This CDR3 region has 15 residues. The CDR3 DNA sequence: TGTGCCAGCACCAAAGGACAGTCTACGAATTCACCCCTCCACCTT. Translation: CASTKGQSTNSPLHL.